Below, 9 T cell receptor beta chains from the same sample are listed, as sequenced in a study of technical replicates of blood from a handful of donors. Libraries were prepared by immunoSEQ multiplex PCR; TCRdb keeps only in-frame clonotypes and omits some of them. The table records some 73,000 clones, roughly 90% of them present only once. The sample was PBMCs. Receptors were obtained from a human donor in good health. Some clones in this sample may be carry-over from other donors' samples.

V usage is TRBV5-1 and J usage is TRBJ1-3, with 7 bases lining up with TRBD1. CDR1 is SGHRS and CDR2 is YFSETQ in the germline V gene. The V segment lost 4 bases and the J segment 0 bases; nucleotides outside the gene matches: 7. The CDR3 is made up of 16 amino acids. Written as DNA, the CDR3 is TGCGCCAGCAGCACCAGGGGGACCAACTCTGGAAACACCATATATTTT. Translating gives CASSTRGTNSGNTIYF.

This clone came up once. This chain joins TRBV4-3 and TRBJ2-5; 14 bases are a match to TRBD2. The CDR3 is 17 amino acids. Germline CDR1 and CDR2: LGHNA and YSLEER. Unmatched junction bases numbered 5, after V lost 0 bases and J lost 5 bases. CDR3 in DNA: TGCGCCAGCAGCCAAGATAGACTAGCGGGAGGGCGTGAGACCCAGTACTTC. It is translated as CASSQDRLAGGRETQYF.

V gene TRBV9 combines with J gene TRBJ2-3, with 14 bases identical to TRBD2. Germline CDR1 SGDLS, CDR2 YYNGEE. This CDR3 region has 18 residues. The V gene end was trimmed by 4 bases and the J gene end by 0 bases; junction bases not matched to a gene: 7. In DNA, the CDR3 is TGTGCCAGCAGCTTGGGACTAGCGGGGGTCACTAGCACAGATACGCAGTATTTT. This codes for CASSLGLAGVTSTDTQYF.

The V call is TRBV7-9, the J call TRBJ1-1; 7 bases are shared with TRBD1. V lost 6 bases, J lost 1 base, and 5 bases stayed unmatched. CDR1 is SEHNR and CDR2 is FQNEAQ in the germline V gene (reference sequence). The CDR3 has 14 residues. This CDR3 is CASRDTGANTEAFF. The CDR3 nucleotides are TGTGCCAGCAGGGATACAGGGGCGAACACTGAAGCTTTCTTT.

This chain joins TRBV5-6 and TRBJ1-6; 8 bases match TRBD1. The CDR3 sequence is 16 residues long. The junction had 5 bases not matched to a gene; V was cut back by 0 bases and J by 6 bases. CDR1 and CDR2 from the germline V gene are SGHDT and YYEEEE. The CDR3 loop reads CASSLGWDRINSPLHF. The CDR3 DNA is TGTGCCAGCAGCTTGGGTTGGGACAGGATTAATTCACCCCTCCACTTT.

The chain is built from TRBV29-1 and TRBJ1-1; 8 positions agree with TRBD1. Germline-derived CDR1 and CDR2 are SQVTM and ANQGSEA. J was trimmed by 4 bases and V by 4 bases; bases with no gene match: 17. The CDR3 is 17 residues long. The CDR3 sequence is CSVARGQGLYLGTEAFF. The CDR3 region has the DNA TGCAGCGTTGCTCGTGGACAGGGCCTTTATTTGGGCACTGAAGCTTTCTTT.

V usage is TRBV5-6 and J usage is TRBJ2-5; D unresolved. CDR1 is SGHDT, CDR2 YYEEEE, per germline. V gave up 1 base and J gave up 5 bases, with 12 bases separating them. The CDR3 consists of 14 residues. Written as DNA, the CDR3 is TGTGCCAGCAGCTTGTTCCCCGAGGCCGAGACCCAGTACTTC. It specifies CASSLFPEAETQYF.

This rearrangement joins TRBV7-8 to TRBJ2-3; 7 bases agree with TRBD2. CDR3 length: 16 amino acids. Germline CDR1 and CDR2: SGHVS and FQNEAQ. The V segment lost 3 bases and the J segment 0 bases; nucleotides outside the gene matches: 6. CDR3 DNA: TGTGCCAGCAGCTTCATCGGACTAGTTAGCACAGATACGCAGTATTTT. Translating gives CASSFIGLVSTDTQYF.

This chain joins TRBV4-1 and TRBJ1-2; D not resolved. Per the germline V gene, CDR1 is MGHRA and CDR2 is YSYEKL. The V end lost 4 bases, the J end lost 0 bases, and 18 bases lay between the germline ends. This CDR3 comprises 17 residues. As DNA, the CDR3 is TGCGCCAGCAGCCCCCGGCCGGAGGACGCTACTAACTATGGCTACACCTTC. Its translation: CASSPRPEDATNYGYTF.